These 27 T cell receptor beta chains were sequenced from one sample in a study of post-analysis software for immune sequencing data. cDNA libraries for TCR beta contained unique molecular identifiers. Each CDR3 protein gets one entry after TCRdb re-called the PCR reads with MiXCR. This sample has about 160,000 distinct CDR3 sequences, with about 37% found just once. The sample was blood, taken after autologous hematopoietic stem cell transplantation. The receptors come from a girl aged 5 to 17 with multiple sclerosis.

The V gene is TRBV20-1, the J gene TRBJ2-7; 11 bases agree with TRBD2. Germline CDR1 and CDR2: DFQATT and SNEGSKA (reference sequence). The junction had 6 bases not matched to a gene; V was cut back by 5 bases and J by 3 bases. The CDR3 loop spans 14 amino acids. CDR3 sequence: CSAPPGLAVYEQYF. The CDR3 region has the DNA TGCAGTGCTCCCCCGGGACTAGCGGTCTACGAGCAGTACTTC.

Concerning this clonotype itself: This may arise from a read error, as a much more abundant clone is one base away. The CDR3 carries no conserved terminal phenylalanine or tryptophan, so it likely arises from a read error. The chain couples TRBV29-1 to TRBJ2-1, with 7 bases lining up with TRBD1. Germline V gene data show CDR1 as SQVTM and CDR2 as ANQGSEA. The length of the CDR3 is 13 residues. Trimming removed 4 bases from V and 4 bases from J; junction bases left unmatched: 4. The CDR3 here is CSVGVTGYNEQFL. The CDR3 DNA sequence: TGCAGCGTTGGGGTGACAGGGTACAATGAGCAGTTCTTG.

The gene calls are TRBV5-1 and TRBJ2-5; 9 nucleotides align to TRBD1. The CDR3 has 15 amino acids. CDR1 is SGHRS, CDR2 YFSETQ, per germline. Trimming cost V 3 bases and J 1 base; bases outside gene matches: 4. CDR3 protein: CASSSPTGGQETQYF. The CDR3, as DNA: TGCGCCAGCAGCTCTCCGACAGGGGGCCAAGAGACCCAGTACTTC.

J is TRBJ1-1 and V is TRBV11-2, with TRBD1 as a possible D gene (6 bases). Trimming removed 5 bases at V and 1 base at J, with 23 bases between. CDR1 is SGHAT and CDR2 is FQNNGV in the germline V gene. The CDR3 runs 18 residues. The CDR3 coding sequence is TGTGCCAGCAGCCCCACCCAGTCCACCGGGACACCGAACACTGAAGCTTTCTTT. Residues: CASSPTQSTGTPNTEAFF.

By proportion, this clonotype is medium-sized. CDR3 in amino acids: CASSPSVHEQFF. The CDR3 DNA follows: TGTGCCAGCAGCCCCTCTGTTCATGAGCAGTTCTTC. The V and J genes are TRBV7-9 and TRBJ2-1, with unresolved D. Trimming pared 5 bases from V and 8 bases from J, leaving 10 bases between. This CDR3 is built from 12 residues. The germline gives CDR1 SEHNR, CDR2 FQNEAQ (reference sequence).

The chain carries TRBV5-6 and TRBJ1-1, with D possibly TRBD1 on 6 matching bases. V lost 3 bases to trimming and J lost 2 bases, with 11 bases between them. The CDR3 consists of 14 residues. CDR1 is SGHDT and CDR2 is YYEEEE in the germline V gene. The CDR3 is CASSSGTLNTEAFF. The DNA of the CDR3 is TGTGCCAGCAGCTCCGGGACACTCAACACTGAAGCTTTCTTT.

The gene calls are TRBV28 and TRBJ1-2, with D hard to call. This CDR3 is built from 13 residues. Germline V CDR1 and CDR2: MDHEN, SYDVKM. V lost 4 bases, J lost 4 bases, and 10 bases lay in between. CDR3 nucleotide sequence: TGTGCCAGCAGTTCAACCGGGAGCTATGGCTACACCTTC. Its translation: CASSSTGSYGYTF.

Concerning this clonotype: This sequence may be a read error, since a much larger clone differs from it by one base. The chain links TRBV4-3 to TRBJ2-5, with TRBD1 matching 8 bases. V dropped 2 bases and J dropped 2; count of bases not matched to a gene: 7. The germline gives CDR1 LGHNA, CDR2 YSLEER. This CDR3 comprises 16 residues. The CDR3 region is CASSQHAGGRQETQYF. The CDR3 DNA reads as TGCGCCAGCAGCCAACACGCAGGGGGCAGGCAAGAGACCCAGTACTTC.

V is TRBV12-3 or TRBV12-4 and J is TRBJ1-1; TRBD1 might be the D (5 bases). V was trimmed by 5 bases and J by 11 bases, leaving 12 bases between them. The CDR3 loop spans 11 amino acids. The CDR3 bases are TGTGCCAGCAGTCAGGGAACGCTGGCTTTCTTT. The encoded protein is CASSQGTLAFF.

As for this clonotype: Being one base from a much bigger clone, this may be a read error. The CDR3 nucleotides read TGTGCCATCAGTGAGCGGACTAGCGGGAGCTACGAGCAGTACTTC. Translated, it gives CAISERTSGSYEQYF. V gene TRBV10-3 combines with J gene TRBJ2-4; 13 nucleotides align to TRBD2. The J call may be faulty, since TRBJ2-7 better matches the DNA end. CDR1 is ENHRY and CDR2 is SYGVKD in the germline V gene. This CDR3 is built from 15 residues.

This clonotype was picked up a small number of times. This CDR3 is CASSKSWQSYEQYF. For the CDR3, the DNA is TGTGCCAGCAGTAAGTCTTGGCAGTCCTACGAGCAGTACTTC. The chain has TRBV7-9 and TRBJ2-7; no definite D call. This CDR3 has 14 amino acids. Germline V gene data show CDR1 as SEHNR and CDR2 as FQNEAQ (reference sequence). V was cut by 6 bases and J by 1 base, with 13 bases left in between.

This chain uses TRBV11-2 with TRBJ2-2, with TRBD2 as a possible D gene (5 bases). V lost 0 bases, J lost 7 bases, and 9 bases lay in between. The CDR3 spans 14 residues. CDR1 and CDR2 (germline): SGHAT, FQNNGV. CDR3 bases: TGTGCCAGCAGCTTAGATTGGGGAGTCGGGGAGCTGTTTTTT. Translation gives CASSLDWGVGELFF.

The V call is TRBV5-5, the J call TRBJ2-5; possible D gene TRBD1, 6 bases. V was shortened by 2 bases and J by 11 bases, with 13 bases between the two germline ends. Germline values: CDR1 SGHKS, CDR2 YYEKEE (reference sequence). This CDR3 has 12 residues. The CDR3 protein is CASSFRQAKQYF. In DNA form, the CDR3 reads TGTGCCAGCAGCTTCAGACAGGCCAAGCAGTACTTC.

This clonotype was detected a few times. This chain connects TRBV20-1 to TRBJ1-5, with a possible D match to TRBD1 (6 bases). The CDR3 length is 17 residues. Trimming cost V 6 bases and J 0 bases, with 21 bases left between them. CDR1 is DFQATT, CDR2 SNEGSKA, per germline (reference sequence). The CDR3 spells CSALPGQGRYSNQPQHF. The CDR3 DNA is TGCAGTGCCCTCCCCGGGCAGGGGAGGTATAGCAATCAGCCCCAGCATTTT.

This clonotype was seen only a few times. The chain joins TRBV5-4 to TRBJ2-5, with unresolved D. The V gene's germline CDR1 is SGHNT and CDR2 YYREEE (reference sequence). The CDR3 sequence is 13 residues long. V was clipped by 0 bases and J by 4 bases, with 7 bases between them. This CDR3 is CASSLGSRETQYF. The CDR3 nucleotides are TGTGCCAGCAGCTTGGGGAGCAGAGAGACCCAGTACTTC.

CDR3 bases: TGTGCCAGCAGCTTAGCGAGGCTCGGCGAGCAGTACTTC. Its translation: CASSLARLGEQYF. The V gene is TRBV7-6, the J gene TRBJ2-5; D gene uncertain. The J call may be incorrect, as the DNA end agrees better with TRBJ2-7. The CDR3 spans 13 residues. Germline V gives CDR1 SGHVS, CDR2 FNYEAQ.

CDR3 coding DNA: TGTGCCTGGACCCACGGTCCGAGTCAGCCCCAGCATTTT. Translating it yields CAWTHGPSQPQHF. This chain links TRBV30 with TRBJ1-5, with D hard to call. Germline lookup yields CDR1 GTSNPN and CDR2 SVGIG (reference sequence). The CDR3 is 13 amino acids. V was pared by 4 bases and J by 6 bases, with 13 bases between.

This clonotype was picked up many times. For the CDR3, the DNA is TGCGCCAGCAGCTTGGCCCCGACTAGCGGGAGCGTCTCCTACGAGCAGTACTTC. It yields the protein CASSLAPTSGSVSYEQYF. This chain joins TRBV5-1 and TRBJ2-7; TRBD2 matches at 12 bases. The CDR3 covers 18 residues. CDR1 is SGHRS, CDR2 YFSETQ, per germline. J gave up 0 bases and V 0 bases, and 7 bases lay outside the gene matches.

This chain links TRBV5-4 with TRBJ1-2; TRBD1 agrees at 8 bases. The CDR3 is 17 residues long. The germline V gene has CDR1 SGHNT and CDR2 YYREEE (reference sequence). Unmatched junction bases numbered 9, after V lost 0 bases and J lost 2 bases. CDR3 sequence: CASSLGPGGGLNYGYTF. For the CDR3, the DNA is TGTGCCAGCAGCTTGGGACCAGGGGGCGGATTGAACTATGGCTACACCTTC.

This chain connects TRBV9 to TRBJ1-2; D gene unclear. Germline CDR1 reads SGDLS; CDR2 reads YYNGEE. The CDR3 length is 14 residues. V was clipped by 2 bases and J by 0 bases, with 8 bases between them. The CDR3 nucleotides are TGTGCCAGCAGCGTTGGTCGTTCTAACTATGGCTACACCTTC. Encoded protein: CASSVGRSNYGYTF. Full variable domain (remainder filled in from reference TRBV9 and TRBJ1-2): DSGVTQTPKHLITATGQRVTLRCSPRSGDLSVYWYQQSLDQGLQFLIQYYNGEERAKGNILERFSAQQFPDLHSELNLSSLELGDSALYFCASSVGRSNYGYTFGSGTRLTVV.

This clonotype has just a few counts. This chain connects TRBV9 to TRBJ2-3, with 7 bases fitting TRBD1. The CDR3 totals 15 residues. Looked up from germline, CDR1 is SGDLS and CDR2 is YYNGEE. V was clipped by 3 bases and J by 3 bases; unmatched bases: 7. The CDR3, as DNA: TGTGCCAGCAGCGGATTCGGACAGGTAACAGATACGCAGTATTTT. Residues: CASSGFGQVTDTQYF.

This clonotype was seen more than once but under ten times. V is TRBV20-1 and J is TRBJ1-1; D gene uncertain. Looked up from germline, CDR1 is DFQATT and CDR2 is SNEGSKA (reference sequence). This CDR3 is built from 12 residues. V lost 2 bases and J lost 5, with 9 bases in between. DNA of the CDR3: TGCAGTGCTAGAAATAGAGGGACTGAAGCTTTCTTT. Amino acids: CSARNRGTEAFF.

For this clonotype: A junction end diverges from the germline sequence, so it may reflect a read error. The V and J genes are TRBV7-8 and TRBJ2-3; TRBD2 matches at 9 bases. The CDR3 extends over 14 amino acids. CDR1 is SGHVS and CDR2 is FQNEAQ in the germline V gene. In nucleotides, the CDR3 is TGTGCCAGTAGCTTAGCGGGGGGCACAGATACGCAGTATTTT. It translates to CASSLAGGTDTQYF.

This clonotype was detected only a few times. The rearrangement links TRBV7-9 to TRBJ2-7, with D tentatively TRBD1 (5 bases). The germline V gene encodes CDR1 SEHNR and CDR2 FQNEAQ (reference sequence). The CDR3 has 15 amino acids. V shed 5 bases and J shed 2 bases, with 16 bases lying between them. CDR3 nucleotide sequence: TGTGCCAGCAGCCCTACCGGGCAGGGTCCCTACGAGCAGTACTTC. Protein sequence: CASSPTGQGPYEQYF.

This sequence joins TRBV5-1 and TRBJ1-1; weak D call: TRBD1 (5 bases). Trimming cost V 0 bases and J 7 bases, with 16 bases left between them. The CDR3 sequence is 15 residues long. CDR1 is SGHRS and CDR2 is YFSETQ in the germline V gene. The CDR3 DNA follows: TGCGCCAGCAGCTTGGGGTCCCGGGACCGAGGTGAAGCTTTCTTT. It is translated as CASSLGSRDRGEAFF.

This rearrangement joins TRBV7-8 to TRBJ2-1, with TRBD2 identical over 7 bases. Germline V gives CDR1 SGHVS, CDR2 FQNEAQ. This CDR3 contains 16 residues. V lost 2 bases and J lost 5; bases outside the gene matches: 9. The CDR3 loop reads CASSLFVGGPNNEQFF. The CDR3 coding sequence is TGTGCCAGCAGCTTATTCGTGGGAGGGCCCAACAATGAGCAGTTCTTC.

This clonotype was observed a few times. This chain links TRBV5-6 with TRBJ2-1, with TRBD1 matching over 11 bases. Germline CDR1 is SGHDT and CDR2 is YYEEEE. This CDR3 is 16 amino acids long. The trim removed 2 bases at V and 5 bases at J, leaving 6 bases unmatched. The CDR3 DNA reads as TGTGCCAGCAGCTTCCCGGGACAGGGGGGAGACAATGAGCAGTTCTTC. This translates into CASSFPGQGGDNEQFF.